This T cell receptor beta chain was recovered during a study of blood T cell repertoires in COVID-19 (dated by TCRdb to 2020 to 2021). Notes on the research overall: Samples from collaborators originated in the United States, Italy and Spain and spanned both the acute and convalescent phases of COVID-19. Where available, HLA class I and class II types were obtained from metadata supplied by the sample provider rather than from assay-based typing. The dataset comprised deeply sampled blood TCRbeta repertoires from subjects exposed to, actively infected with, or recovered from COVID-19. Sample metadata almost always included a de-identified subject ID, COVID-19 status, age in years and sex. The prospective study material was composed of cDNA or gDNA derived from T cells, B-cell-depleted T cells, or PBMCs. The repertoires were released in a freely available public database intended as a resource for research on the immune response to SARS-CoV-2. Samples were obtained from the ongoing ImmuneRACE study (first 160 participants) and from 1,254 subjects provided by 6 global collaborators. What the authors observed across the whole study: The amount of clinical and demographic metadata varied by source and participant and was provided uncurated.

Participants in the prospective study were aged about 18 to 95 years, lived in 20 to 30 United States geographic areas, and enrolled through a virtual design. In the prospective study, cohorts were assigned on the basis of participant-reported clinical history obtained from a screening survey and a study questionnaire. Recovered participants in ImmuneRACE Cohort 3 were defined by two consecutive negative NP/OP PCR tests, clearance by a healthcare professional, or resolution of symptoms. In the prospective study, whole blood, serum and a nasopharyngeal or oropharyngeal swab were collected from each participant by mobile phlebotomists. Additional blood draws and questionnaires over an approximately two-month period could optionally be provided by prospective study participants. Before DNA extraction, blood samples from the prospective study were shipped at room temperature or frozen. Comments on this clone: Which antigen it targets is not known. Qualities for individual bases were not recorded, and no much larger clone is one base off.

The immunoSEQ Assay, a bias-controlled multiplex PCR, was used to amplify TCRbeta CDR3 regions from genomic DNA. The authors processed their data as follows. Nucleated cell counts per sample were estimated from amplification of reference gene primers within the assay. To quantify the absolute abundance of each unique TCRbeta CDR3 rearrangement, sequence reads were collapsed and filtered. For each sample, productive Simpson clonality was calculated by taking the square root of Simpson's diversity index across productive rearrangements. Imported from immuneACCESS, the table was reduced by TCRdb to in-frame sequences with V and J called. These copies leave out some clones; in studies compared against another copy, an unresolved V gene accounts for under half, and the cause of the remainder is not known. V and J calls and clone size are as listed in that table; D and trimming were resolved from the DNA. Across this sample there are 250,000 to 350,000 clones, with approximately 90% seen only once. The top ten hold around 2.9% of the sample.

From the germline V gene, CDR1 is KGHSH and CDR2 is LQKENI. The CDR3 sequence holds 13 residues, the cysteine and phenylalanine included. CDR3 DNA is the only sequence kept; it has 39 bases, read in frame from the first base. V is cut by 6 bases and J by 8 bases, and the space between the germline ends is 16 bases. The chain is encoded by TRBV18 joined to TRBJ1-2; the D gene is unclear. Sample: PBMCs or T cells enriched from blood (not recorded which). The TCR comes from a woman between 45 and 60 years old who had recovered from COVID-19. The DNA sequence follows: TGTGCCAGCTCCGGAGGTATAAGGAACGGCTACACCTTC. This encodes CASSGGIRNGYTF.